This T cell receptor (beta chain) was observed in a study of T cells after yellow fever vaccination. The study, taken as a whole, reports: When the response was secondary, it was weaker but reached its peak faster, day 5 versus 15.

CDR3 length equals 13 residues. In germline, CDR1 is GTSNPN, CDR2 SVGIG (reference sequence). The V segment lost 2 bases and the J segment 3 bases; nucleotides outside the gene matches: 2. As for this clonotype: Its cognate antigen is unknown.

TCRdb called the 5' RACE reads again in MiXCR, with one record for every CDR3 protein. The sample consists of approximately 550,000 distinct CDR3 sequences, roughly 12% of them appearing once. This TCR was sampled from a man younger than 45 who received the YFV17D yellow fever vaccine. Sequenced material: PBMCs, taken on the day of the yellow fever booster vaccination. V gene TRBV30 combines with J gene TRBJ2-7; 9 nucleotides agree with TRBD1. The CDR3 region is CAWSRTGVYEQYF. The CDR3 nucleotides are TGTGCCTGGAGTAGGACAGGGGTCTACGAGCAGTACTTC.